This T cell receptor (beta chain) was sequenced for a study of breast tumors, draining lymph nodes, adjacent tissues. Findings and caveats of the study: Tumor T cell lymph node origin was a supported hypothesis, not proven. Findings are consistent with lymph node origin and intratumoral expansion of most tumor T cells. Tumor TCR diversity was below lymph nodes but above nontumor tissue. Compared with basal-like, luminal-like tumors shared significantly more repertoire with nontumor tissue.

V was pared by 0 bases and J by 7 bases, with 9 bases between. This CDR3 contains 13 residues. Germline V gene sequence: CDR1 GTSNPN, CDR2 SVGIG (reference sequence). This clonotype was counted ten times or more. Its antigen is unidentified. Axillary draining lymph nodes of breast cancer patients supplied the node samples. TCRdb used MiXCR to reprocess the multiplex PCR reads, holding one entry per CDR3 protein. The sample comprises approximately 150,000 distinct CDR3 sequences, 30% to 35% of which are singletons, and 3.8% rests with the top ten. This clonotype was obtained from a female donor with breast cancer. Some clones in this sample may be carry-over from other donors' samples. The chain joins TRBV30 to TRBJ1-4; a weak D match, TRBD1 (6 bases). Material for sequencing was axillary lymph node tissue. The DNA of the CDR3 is TGTGCCTGGAGTGTACAGGGCCGTGAAAAACTGTTTTTT. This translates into CAWSVQGREKLFF.